This T cell receptor (beta chain) was obtained from a study of T cell responses to AZD1222 COVID-19 vaccine. Study-wide findings and caveats: Spike was spanned by vaccine-associated CD4 TCRs, with dominance at 160-218 and 743-854. There were mostly white British donors and more females than males, and clonal diversity was possibly underestimated. Rises in breadth and depth of Spike-specific TCRs came after two AZD1222 doses.

Here immunoSEQ multiplex PCR was the method, and the copy in TCRdb shows in-frame clones only, minus some. The sample records approximately 140,000 clones, 82% being singletons. CDR1 and CDR2 (germline): SGHAT, FQNNGV. This CDR3 spans 15 amino acids. V lost 5 bases to trimming and J lost 5 bases, with 16 bases between them. Of note for this clone: Its antigen is not identified.

This specimen consisted of peripheral blood, obtained on day 0 of MenACWY control vaccination. The sequence came from an adult in good health. This rearrangement joins TRBV11-2 to TRBJ2-1; D perhaps matches TRBD2 (6 bases). The DNA for the CDR3 is TGTGCCAGCAGCCTACAGGTGACGGGGGACAATGAGCAGTTCTTC. The encoded protein is CASSLQVTGDNEQFF.